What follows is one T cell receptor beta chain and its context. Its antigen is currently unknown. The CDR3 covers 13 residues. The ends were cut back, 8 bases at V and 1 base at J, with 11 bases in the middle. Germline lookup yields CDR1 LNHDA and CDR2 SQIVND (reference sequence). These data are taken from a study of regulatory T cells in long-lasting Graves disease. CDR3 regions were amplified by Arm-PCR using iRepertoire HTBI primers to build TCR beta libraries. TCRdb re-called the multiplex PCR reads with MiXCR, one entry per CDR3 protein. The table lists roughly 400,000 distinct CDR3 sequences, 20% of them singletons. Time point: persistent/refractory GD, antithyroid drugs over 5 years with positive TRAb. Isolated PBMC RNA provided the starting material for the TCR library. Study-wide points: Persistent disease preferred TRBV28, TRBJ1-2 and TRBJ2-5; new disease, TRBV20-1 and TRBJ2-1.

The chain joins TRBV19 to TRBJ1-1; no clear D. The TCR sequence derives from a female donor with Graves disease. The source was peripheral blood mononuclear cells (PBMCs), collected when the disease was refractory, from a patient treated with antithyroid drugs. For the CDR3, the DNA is TGTGCCAGTTCGGGGTTGAGGAACACTGAAGCTTTCTTT. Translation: CASSGLRNTEAFF.